This note documents a single TCR beta chain sequence. Germline values: CDR1 LGHDT, CDR2 YNNKEL (reference sequence). V was trimmed by 1 base and J by 12 bases, leaving 12 bases between them. The CDR3 loop spans 12 amino acids. This entry comes from a study of blood T cell repertoires in COVID-19. Whole-study context: Sample material is recorded as cDNA or gDNA derived from T cells, B-cell-depleted T cells, or PBMCs.

TCRdb keeps only in-frame clones here, not all; method: immunoSEQ multiplex PCR. The table shows under 300,000 clones, with around 82% occurring only once. This clonotype originated in a man aged 50 to 59 who had recovered from COVID-19. The sample consisted of PBMCs or T cells enriched from blood (not recorded which). The rearrangement joins TRBV3-1 (or the pseudogene TRBV3-2) to TRBJ1-2, with D hard to call. The CDR3 DNA reads TGTGCCAGCAGCCAAGGAGGCCCTAGCCACACCTTC. It is translated as CASSQGGPSHTF.